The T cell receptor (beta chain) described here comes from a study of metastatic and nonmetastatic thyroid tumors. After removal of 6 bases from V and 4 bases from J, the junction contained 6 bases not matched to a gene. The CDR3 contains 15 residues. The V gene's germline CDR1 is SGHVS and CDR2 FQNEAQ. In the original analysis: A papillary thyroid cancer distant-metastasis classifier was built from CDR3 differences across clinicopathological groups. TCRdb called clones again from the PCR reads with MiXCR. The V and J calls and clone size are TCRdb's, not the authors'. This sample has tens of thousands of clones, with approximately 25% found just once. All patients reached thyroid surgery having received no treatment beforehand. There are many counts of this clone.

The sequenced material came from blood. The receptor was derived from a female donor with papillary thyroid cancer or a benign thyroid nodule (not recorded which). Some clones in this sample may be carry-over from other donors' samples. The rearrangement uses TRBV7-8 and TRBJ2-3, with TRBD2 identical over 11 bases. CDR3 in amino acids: CASRDSGRVPDTQYF. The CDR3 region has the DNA TGTGCCAGCAGGGATAGCGGGAGGGTCCCAGATACGCAGTATTTT. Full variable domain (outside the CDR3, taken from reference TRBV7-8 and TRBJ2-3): GAGVSQSPRYKVAKRGQDVALRCDPISGHVSLFWYQQALGQGPEFLTYFQNEAQLDKSGLPSDRFFAERPEGSVSTLKIQRTQQEDSAVYLCASRDSGRVPDTQYFGPGTRLTVL.